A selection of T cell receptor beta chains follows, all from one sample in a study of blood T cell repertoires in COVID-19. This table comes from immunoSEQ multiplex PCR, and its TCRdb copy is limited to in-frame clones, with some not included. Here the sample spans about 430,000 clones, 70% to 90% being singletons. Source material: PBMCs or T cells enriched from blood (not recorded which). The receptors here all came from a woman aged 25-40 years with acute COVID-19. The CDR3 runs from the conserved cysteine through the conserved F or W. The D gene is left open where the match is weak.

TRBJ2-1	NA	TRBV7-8	TGTGCCAGCAGCACCGACAGGTACAATGAGCAGTTCTTC	CASSTDRYNEQFF
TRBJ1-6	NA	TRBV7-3	TGTGCCAGCAGCGGGAGCTCCTATAATTCACCCCTCCACTTT	CASSGSSYNSPLHF
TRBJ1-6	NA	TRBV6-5	TGTGCCAGCAGTAGGTTAGCGGGCGTGAATTCACCCCTCCACTTT	CASSRLAGVNSPLHF
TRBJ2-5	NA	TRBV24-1	TGTGCCACCAGTGACCCTTTTACGGGAGAGACCCAGTACTTC	CATSDPFTGETQYF
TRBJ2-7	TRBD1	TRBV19	TGTGCCAGTAGTACGCGCCAGGGGGTCCCCTACGAGCAGTACTTC	CASSTRQGVPYEQYF
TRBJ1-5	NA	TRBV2	TGTGCCAGCAGTGAGCCAGGGAGCAATCAGCCCCAGCATTTT	CASSEPGSNQPQHF
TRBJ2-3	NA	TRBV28	TGTGCCAGCAGTTCACAGGGCTATTCGCAGTATTTT	CASSSQGYSQYF
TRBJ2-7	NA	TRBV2	TGTGCCAGCAGGGCGACAGCCTACGAGCAGTACTTC	CASRATAYEQYF
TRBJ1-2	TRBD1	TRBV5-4	TGTGCCAGCAGCTTCAGGGGGAACTATGGCTACACCTTC	CASSFRGNYGYTF
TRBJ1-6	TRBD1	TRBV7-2	TGTGCCAGCAGCCAGGGACAGGGTTGGAGGACCCTCCACTTT	CASSQGQGWRTLHF
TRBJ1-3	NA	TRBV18	TGTGCCAGCTCACCGACTATCGACAGGACTGGAAACACCATATATTTT	CASSPTIDRTGNTIYF
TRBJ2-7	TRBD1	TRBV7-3	TGTGCCAGCAGCCTACAGGGGTCAGTCCCCTACGAGCAGTACTTC	CASSLQGSVPYEQYF